This T cell receptor (beta chain) was observed in a study of OX40 agonist ivuxolimab in advanced cancers. In the study overall: The study gave patients intravenous ivuxolimab at 0.01 to 10 mg/kg every 2 weeks. Of mixed ages from about 20 to 90 and averaging about 60 years, the group was roughly 83% male.

Profiled with immunoSEQ multiplex PCR; TCRdb holds only in-frame clones, not every one. The sample holds about 100,000 clones; 80% to 95% are singletons and the top ten take approximately 0.58%. The germline V gene encodes CDR1 WSHSY and CDR2 SAAADI. The CDR3 spans 15 residues. Trimming at V came to 0 bases and at J to 6 bases, leaving 6 bases not matched to a gene. With regard to this clone: What it recognizes is unknown.

Patients were excluded for autoimmune disease history or systemic immunosuppression. Study-wide findings and caveats: Both blood CD4+ and CD8+ T cells showed clonal growth by week 6 at 0.1 to 3.0 mg/kg.

This clonotype was obtained from an adult with an advanced solid tumor such as melanoma, head and neck, liver or kidney cancer. The genes are TRBV10-2 and TRBJ2-3, with TRBD1 matching 7 bases. The specimen was CD4+ or CD8+ T cells sorted from blood, collected in a trial of the OX40 agonist ivuxolimab. The DNA for the CDR3 is TGCGCCAGCAGTGAGTCACAGGGGAGTTGGGATACGCAGTATTTT. Protein product: CASSESQGSWDTQYF.